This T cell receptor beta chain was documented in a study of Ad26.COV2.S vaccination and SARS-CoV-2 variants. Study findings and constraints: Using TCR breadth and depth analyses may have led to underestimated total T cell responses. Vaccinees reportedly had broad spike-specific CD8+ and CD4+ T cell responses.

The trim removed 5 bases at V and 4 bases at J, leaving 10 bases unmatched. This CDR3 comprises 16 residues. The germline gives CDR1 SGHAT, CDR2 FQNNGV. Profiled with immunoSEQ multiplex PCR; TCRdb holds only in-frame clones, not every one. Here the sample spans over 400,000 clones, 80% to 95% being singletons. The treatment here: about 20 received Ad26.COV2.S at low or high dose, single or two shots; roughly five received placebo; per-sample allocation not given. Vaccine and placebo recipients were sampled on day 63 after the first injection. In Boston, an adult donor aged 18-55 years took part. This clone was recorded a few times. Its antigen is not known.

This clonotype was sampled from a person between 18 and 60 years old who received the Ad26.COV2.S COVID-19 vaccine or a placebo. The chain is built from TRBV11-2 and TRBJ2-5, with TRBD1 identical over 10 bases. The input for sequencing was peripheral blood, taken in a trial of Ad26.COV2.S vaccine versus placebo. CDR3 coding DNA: TGTGCCAGCAGCCCCCACCCGACAGGGGGCTTAGAGACCCAGTACTTC. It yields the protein CASSPHPTGGLETQYF.